This T cell receptor (beta chain) was sequenced for a study of shared clonotypes between healthy human individuals. About this clone itself: Antigen specificity is unknown.

Positive CCR7 selection of CD45RO-negative cells yielded the naive CD8 cells, and terminally differentiated effector memory CD45RA+ cells were excluded. Study outcomes and limitations: The authors expected sequencing depth to affect clonotype sharing among donors.

The CDR3 is 15 residues long. The V segment lost 3 bases and the J segment 4 bases; nucleotides outside the gene matches: 8. Germline loops: CDR1 SGHAT, CDR2 FQNNGV. Original data processing: For the immunoSEQ data, sequences were junction-only without quality scores, so filtering differed. Clones were sequenced by immunoSEQ multiplex PCR, and TCRdb holds only the in-frame ones, with some missing. Clonal size and the V and J genes are those of that table, whereas D and trimming came from the DNA. The data contain 800,000 or so clones, about 96% of them singletons. The sample was naive CD8+ T cells sorted from blood. The sequence derives from a man aged 30 to 45 in good health. V is TRBV11-2 and J is TRBJ1-1; TRBD1 matches at 7 bases. The DNA for the CDR3 is TGTGCCAGCAGCTTGGCGGCCAGGGGGAGCACTGAAGCTTTCTTT. It is translated as CASSLAARGSTEAFF.